Following are 23 T cell receptor beta chains from one sample sequenced in a study of human CD8 memory T cell subsets. Libraries for TCR beta were constructed using UMI-labeled 5' RACE. TCRdb re-called the 5' RACE reads; one entry per CDR3 protein, DNA not given. The data show approximately 11,000 distinct CDR3 sequences, and the top ten clones hold 15% to 18%. Sample: CD8+ T cells from PBMCs. These receptors originate from a human donor in good health.

The rearrangement uses TRBV10-2 and TRBJ2-2; lacking DNA, the TRBD2 call made by TCRdb goes unchecked. The germline CDR1 and CDR2 sequences are WSHSY and SAAADI. This CDR3 spans 14 amino acids. CDR3 sequence: CASTLAGVTGELFF.

CDR3 sequence: CASSFAGGTDTQYF. The V gene is TRBV12-3 or TRBV12-4, the J gene TRBJ2-3. The length of the CDR3 is 14 residues.

The chain has TRBV6-6 and TRBJ2-7; TCRdb reports TRBD1, a call that lacks DNA to check it against. The CDR3 contains 12 residues. Germline V lookup: CDR1 MNHNY, CDR2 SVGAGI (reference sequence). CDR3 sequence: CASHRGDYEQYF.

This chain joins TRBV11-1 and TRBJ2-5; the TRBD2 assignment by TCRdb is unverifiable without DNA. Germline V lookup: CDR1 SGHAT, CDR2 FQDESV (reference sequence). The CDR3 spans 18 residues. CDR3 residues: CASSLASMTSGISETQYF.

This chain joins TRBV9 and TRBJ2-3; without DNA, the TCRdb call of TRBD1 cannot be checked. The CDR3 runs 15 residues. The germline CDR1 and CDR2 sequences are SGDLS and YYNGEE. CDR3: CASSKQGAVGDTQYF.

The chain joins TRBV27 to TRBJ2-3; TCRdb's D call of TRBD1 is untestable without DNA. Germline V lookup: CDR1 MNHEY, CDR2 SMNVEV (reference sequence). The CDR3 runs 16 residues. CDR3: CASSLSRQGSTDTQYF.

The J gene is TRBJ2-7, the V gene TRBV2. Germline V CDR1 and CDR2: SNHLY, FYNNEI. The CDR3 length is 15 residues. Here the CDR3 reads CASSEARTSSYEQYF.

The chain uses TRBV5-1 and TRBJ2-3. Germline values: CDR1 SGHRS, CDR2 YFSETQ. This CDR3 is 14 amino acids long. This CDR3 reads CASSQEDLTDTQYF.

The V gene is TRBV7-6, the J gene TRBJ1-1; TCRdb selects TRBD1, and the lack of DNA leaves this call unchecked. The CDR3 is made up of 16 amino acids. Germline V lookup: CDR1 SGHVS, CDR2 FNYEAQ. CDR3 residues: CASSPEGQGAATEAFF.

The V and J genes are TRBV5-1 and TRBJ2-3. CDR3 length: 14 amino acids. CDR1 SGHRS and CDR2 YFSETQ come from the germline V gene. CDR3 residues: CASSLLLPQDTQYF.

Measured by frequency, this clonotype is medium-sized. The chain carries TRBV5-1 and TRBJ2-1; TCRdb picks TRBD1, but there is no DNA to check that call. The CDR3 runs 15 residues. CDR1 is SGHRS, CDR2 YFSETQ, per germline. The CDR3 sequence is CASSLLQGAYNEQFF.

Frequency places this clonotype as large. The genes are TRBV11-3 and TRBJ2-5; lacking DNA, the TRBD2 call made by TCRdb goes unchecked. The CDR3 is made up of 14 amino acids. Germline-derived CDR1 and CDR2 are SGHNT and YENEEA. CDR3: CASSRSGAEETQYF.

The J gene is TRBJ2-7, the V gene TRBV30; the TCRdb D gene call, TRBD1, has no DNA to confirm it. The CDR3 runs 13 residues. Germline V lookup: CDR1 GTSNPN, CDR2 SVGIG (reference sequence). This CDR3 is CAWRPGSSYEQYF.

The chain carries TRBV12-3 or TRBV12-4 and TRBJ1-1; the TCRdb D gene call, TRBD1, has no DNA to confirm it. The CDR3 totals 16 residues. The CDR3 reads CASSTGDRGLNTEAFF.

The chain employs TRBV28 and TRBJ2-7; TCRdb's assignment of TRBD2 cannot be checked, as there is no DNA. Germline CDR1 and CDR2: MDHEN and SYDVKM. The CDR3 contains 16 residues. The CDR3 region is CASSPIGTTGGYEQYF.

The chain employs TRBV23-1 and TRBJ2-2; TCRdb picks TRBD1, but there is no DNA to check that call. TRBV23-1 is flagged as an ORF with uncertain function. CDR3 length equals 18 residues. CDR3 residues: CASSQSDPNDRVTGELFF.

The chain has TRBV7-9 and TRBJ2-7; TCRdb's assignment of TRBD1 cannot be checked, as there is no DNA. The CDR3 length is 14 residues. From germline, CDR1 is SEHNR and CDR2 FQNEAQ (reference sequence). CDR3 loop: CAAMDSGGSYEQYF.

This clonotype is classed as medium-sized by frequency. V gene TRBV15 combines with J gene TRBJ1-1; TCRdb's D gene call, TRBD1, goes unchecked for lack of DNA. This CDR3 contains 15 residues. CDR1 is LNHNV and CDR2 is YYDKDF in the germline V gene (reference sequence). CDR3 amino acids: CATSPGRQQLPEAFF.

The rearrangement links TRBV6-1 to TRBJ2-7. This CDR3 comprises 14 residues. Per the germline V gene, CDR1 is MNHNS and CDR2 is SASEGT. Here the CDR3 reads CASSEARWNYEQYF.

This chain connects TRBV29-1 to TRBJ2-5; TCRdb's D call, TRBD2, is unchecked because there is no DNA. The CDR3 covers 16 residues. Germline V gene lookup returns CDR1 SQVTM and CDR2 ANQGSEA. The chain's CDR3 is CSVEEDSGGTRETQYF. The whole variable domain, remainder taken from reference TRBV29-1 and TRBJ2-5, is SAVISQKPSRDICQRGTSLTIQCQVDSQVTMMFWYRQQPGQSLTLIATANQGSEATYESGFVIDKFPISRPNLTFSTLTVSNMSPEDSSIYLCSVEEDSGGTRETQYFGPGTRLLVL.

This chain links TRBV19 with TRBJ2-2; TCRdb's D call, TRBD1, is unchecked because there is no DNA. The CDR3 runs 14 residues. Germline assignment: CDR1 LNHDA and CDR2 SQIVND (reference sequence). CDR3 loop: CATKTSGAPGELFF.

This chain joins TRBV24-1 and TRBJ2-1; TCRdb's assignment of TRBD1 cannot be checked, as there is no DNA. This CDR3 is 14 amino acids long. Germline V gene data show CDR1 as KGHDR and CDR2 as SFDVKD. The CDR3 spells CATSDPGTGGEQFF.

This CDR3 is CASSFTGTVEGYTF. V and J are TRBV27 and TRBJ1-2; TCRdb's D gene call, TRBD1, goes unchecked for lack of DNA. CDR3 length equals 14 residues. Per the germline V gene, CDR1 is MNHEY and CDR2 is SMNVEV (reference sequence).